These T cell receptor beta chains were read from a single sample in a study of beta chain features in type 1 diabetes. Only in-frame clones appear in the TCRdb table, and some are missing; sequencing was by immunoSEQ multiplex PCR. The sample lists under 300,000 clones, about 30% occurring once. The sequencing input was central memory CD4+ T cells from blood. Source of these receptors: a young man in good health. The CDR3 runs from the conserved cysteine through the conserved F or W. Fields, in order: V gene, D gene, clone size, J gene, CDR3 DNA, CDR3 protein. A D gene is named only where the DNA matches it firmly. Clone size, where shown, is once, few, many, or a class for clones that have expanded.

V: TRBV19
D: .
size: .
J: TRBJ1-1
DNA: TGTGCCATCAAGGACAGCGACGATACTGAAGCTTTCTTT
CDR3: CAIKDSDDTEAFF

V: TRBV5-5
D: .
size: few
J: TRBJ2-3
DNA: TGTGCCAGCAGCTTGGGGCAGTTTAGAACAGATACGCAGTATTTT
CDR3: CASSLGQFRTDTQYF

V: TRBV6-5
D: .
size: few
J: TRBJ2-1
DNA: TGTGCCAGCAGTGCCGTAGGTGGCTCCTACAATGAGCAGTTCTTC
CDR3: CASSAVGGSYNEQFF

V: TRBV2
D: .
size: few
J: TRBJ2-5
DNA: TGTGCCAGCGGGGAACCGGGGCTAGGGGAGACCCAGTACTTC
CDR3: CASGEPGLGETQYF

V: TRBV7-9
D: .
size: .
J: TRBJ2-1
DNA: TGTGCCAGCAGCTACGAGCCAGTAAGGTACAATGAGCAGTTCTTC
CDR3: CASSYEPVRYNEQFF

V: TRBV6-6
D: .
size: once
J: TRBJ2-7
DNA: TGTGCCAGCAGTGCCGACCGGGCCACGGGCGAGCAGTACTTC
CDR3: CASSADRATGEQYF

V: TRBV28
D: .
size: many
J: TRBJ1-2
DNA: TGTGCCAGCAGTTTCCTTGGCTACACCTTC
CDR3: CASSFLGYTF

V: TRBV10-1
D: TRBD1
size: few
J: TRBJ2-1
DNA: TGCGCCAGCAGTGAGTGGGGGACAGGGCAGTTCTTC
CDR3: CASSEWGTGQFF

V: TRBV30
D: .
size: .
J: TRBJ1-6
DNA: TGTGCCTGGAGTGAGGGAAATTCACCCCTCCACTTT
CDR3: CAWSEGNSPLHF

V: TRBV27
D: .
size: .
J: TRBJ1-1
DNA: TGTGCCAGCAGTTCGAACACTGAAGCTTTCTTT
CDR3: CASSSNTEAFF

V: TRBV30
D: TRBD2
size: .
J: TRBJ2-7
DNA: TGTGCCTGCCAAAGACTAGCCGTCTACGAGCAGTACTTC
CDR3: CACQRLAVYEQYF

V: TRBV29-1
D: TRBD2
size: few
J: TRBJ2-1
DNA: TGCAGCGTGGGGGAACTAGCGCCCAATGAGCAGTTCTTC
CDR3: CSVGELAPNEQFF

V: TRBV28
D: TRBD1
size: few
J: TRBJ2-7
DNA: TGTGCCAGCAGTCTCACCGGGACAGGGGCCTTGGACGAGCAGTACTTC
CDR3: CASSLTGTGALDEQYF

V: TRBV6-1
D: TRBD2
size: .
J: TRBJ2-1
DNA: TGTGCCAGCAGAAGCGGGAGGGTCCTTGAGCAGTTCTTC
CDR3: CASRSGRVLEQFF

V: TRBV23-1
D: .
size: few
J: TRBJ2-5
DNA: TGCGCCAGTCAGAGGCTGGACAGTGAAGAGACCCAGTACTTC
CDR3: CASQRLDSEETQYF

V: TRBV4-1
D: .
size: .
J: TRBJ1-3
DNA: TGCGCCAGCAGCCAAGGGGACCAGAGCTCTGGAAACACCATATATTTT
CDR3: CASSQGDQSSGNTIYF

V: TRBV7-7
D: TRBD2
size: .
J: TRBJ2-5
DNA: TGTGCCAGCAGCTTAGGTTCACTAGCGGGAGGAGAGACCCAGTACTTC
CDR3: CASSLGSLAGGETQYF

V: TRBV5-6
D: .
size: few
J: TRBJ1-1
DNA: TGTGCCAGCAGCTTGTATAGCTTACGGATGAACACTGAAGCTTTCTTT
CDR3: CASSLYSLRMNTEAFF

V: TRBV25-1
D: .
size: few
J: TRBJ1-1
DNA: TGTGCCAGCAGTCCACCGACAAATATGAACACTGAAGCTTTCTTT
CDR3: CASSPPTNMNTEAFF

V: TRBV4-1
D: .
size: .
J: TRBJ2-6
DNA: TGCGCCAGCAGCCAAGAGGGACCAGGGGCTGGGGCCAACGTCCTGACTTTC
CDR3: CASSQEGPGAGANVLTF

V: TRBV14
D: TRBD2
size: .
J: TRBJ2-3
DNA: TGTGCCAGCAGCCAAGCTCTAGCGGGAGGTTCGCAGTATTTT
CDR3: CASSQALAGGSQYF

V: TRBV28
D: .
size: few
J: TRBJ2-1
DNA: TGTGCCAGCAGTCGACCCCTCTATCCCTCCTACAATGAGCAGTTCTTC
CDR3: CASSRPLYPSYNEQFF

V: TRBV16
D: TRBD1
size: few
J: TRBJ1-5
DNA: TGTGCCAGCAGCCCAGACAGGGGAGGTCAGCCCCAGCATTTT
CDR3: CASSPDRGGQPQHF

V: TRBV6-1
D: .
size: .
J: TRBJ2-7
DNA: TGTGCCAGCAGTGACTCGCCAGTCTCCTACGAGCAGTACTTC
CDR3: CASSDSPVSYEQYF

V: TRBV7-2
D: .
size: .
J: TRBJ2-3
DNA: TGTGCCAGCGGGTTCTCACATAGCACAGATACGCAGTATTTT
CDR3: CASGFSHSTDTQYF

V: TRBV6-5
D: .
size: .
J: TRBJ1-5
DNA: TGTGCCAGCAGTGCGGACGGCGGAGGGCCCCAGCATTTT
CDR3: CASSADGGGPQHF

V: TRBV30
D: .
size: few
J: TRBJ1-1
DNA: TGTGCCTGGCCCAGGGGAGGGAACACTGAAGCTTTCTTT
CDR3: CAWPRGGNTEAFF

V: TRBV7-2
D: .
size: .
J: TRBJ1-1
DNA: TGTGCCAGCAGTCGGCAGGGTTGGGACACTGAAGCTTTCTTT
CDR3: CASSRQGWDTEAFF

V: TRBV6-6
D: TRBD1
size: few
J: TRBJ1-6
DNA: TGTGCCAGCAGTCGGTCGGACAGGAGTTATAATTCACCCCTCCACTTT
CDR3: CASSRSDRSYNSPLHF

V: TRBV10-3
D: .
size: few
J: TRBJ2-1
DNA: TGTGCCATCACCCTAGACAATGAGCAGTTCTTC
CDR3: CAITLDNEQFF

V: TRBV30
D: .
size: .
J: TRBJ1-1
DNA: TGTGCCTGGAGTCAGATGAACACTGAAGCTTTCTTT
CDR3: CAWSQMNTEAFF

V: TRBV25-1
D: TRBD2
size: once
J: TRBJ2-1
DNA: TGTGCCAGCAGCAACGACGGGACTAGCATTTACAATGAGCAGTTCTTC
CDR3: CASSNDGTSIYNEQFF

V: TRBV4-1
D: .
size: .
J: TRBJ1-5
DNA: TGCGCCAGCAGCCAAAGGGGGGGTCAGCCCCAGCATTTT
CDR3: CASSQRGGQPQHF

V: TRBV7-6
D: .
size: .
J: TRBJ2-6
DNA: TGTGCCAGCAGCCCCGGGCGGGGGGCCAACGTCCTGACTTTC
CDR3: CASSPGRGANVLTF

V: TRBV27
D: .
size: .
J: TRBJ2-7
DNA: TGTGCCAGCAGTTTGGTCCAGCCGGACAAAAAGTACGAGCAGTACTTC
CDR3: CASSLVQPDKKYEQYF

V: TRBV6-1
D: TRBD1
size: .
J: TRBJ1-1
DNA: TGTGCCAGCAGTCATAGGGACAGTGAAGCTTTCTTT
CDR3: CASSHRDSEAFF

V: TRBV11-2
D: .
size: few
J: TRBJ2-3
DNA: TGTGCCAGCAGCTCAGGGACAAGCACAGATACGCAGTATTTT
CDR3: CASSSGTSTDTQYF

V: TRBV30
D: TRBD2
size: .
J: TRBJ2-4
DNA: TGTGCCTGGGAGGCCGGGGGGGGCCGAAACATTCAGTACTTC
CDR3: CAWEAGGGRNIQYF

V: TRBV29-1
D: TRBD2
size: few
J: TRBJ2-1
DNA: TGCAGCGTTGAAACTAGCGGGGGGCGGGAGCAGTTCTTC
CDR3: CSVETSGGREQFF

V: TRBV6-5
D: .
size: .
J: TRBJ1-4
DNA: TGTGCCAGCAGTTACTCGGGGAGCCCTAATGAAAAACTGTTTTTT
CDR3: CASSYSGSPNEKLFF

V: TRBV7-2
D: TRBD1
size: .
J: TRBJ2-7
DNA: TGTGCCAGCAACGAACCGGGACAGGGCCCCGGGGAGCAGTACTTC
CDR3: CASNEPGQGPGEQYF

V: TRBV2
D: .
size: many
J: TRBJ2-7
DNA: TGTGCCAGCAGTGAATTTCTCCCGCTAACAGGGCTGGGAGAGCAGTACTTC
CDR3: CASSEFLPLTGLGEQYF

V: TRBV30
D: .
size: .
J: TRBJ1-5
DNA: TGTGCCTGGAGTGTGGTAGATAGCAATCAGCCCCAGCATTTT
CDR3: CAWSVVDSNQPQHF

V: TRBV15
D: TRBD2
size: few
J: TRBJ2-1
DNA: TGTGCCACCAGCAGGAGCGGGAGTGCGTACAATGAGCAGTTCTTC
CDR3: CATSRSGSAYNEQFF

V: TRBV7-9
D: TRBD2
size: .
J: TRBJ2-5
DNA: TGTGCCAGCAGGCCGTATAGCGGGGGGAACCAAGAGACCCAGTACTTC
CDR3: CASRPYSGGNQETQYF

V: TRBV2
D: .
size: .
J: TRBJ1-2
DNA: TGTGCCAGCACTATCAGGCAGCGGGGCTACACCTTC
CDR3: CASTIRQRGYTF

V: TRBV2
D: .
size: .
J: TRBJ2-1
DNA: TGTGCCAGCCGGGTGGCAGGGAAGCAGTTCTTC
CDR3: CASRVAGKQFF

V: TRBV2
D: TRBD1
size: .
J: TRBJ2-2
DNA: TGTGCCAGCACCGTCTCGACAGGGTCCGGGGAGCTGTTTTTT
CDR3: CASTVSTGSGELFF

V: TRBV29-1
D: TRBD2
size: many
J: TRBJ2-1
DNA: TGCAGCGTTGCCCTTCGACTAGCGGGAGAGAGGAATGAGCAGTTCTTC
CDR3: CSVALRLAGERNEQFF

V: TRBV19
D: TRBD1
size: .
J: TRBJ1-2
DNA: TGTGCCAGTAGTCCTCTTCTTGGCAGGGGGAACTATGGCTACACCTTC
CDR3: CASSPLLGRGNYGYTF

V: TRBV5-6
D: TRBD1
size: few
J: TRBJ2-3
DNA: TGTGCCAGCAGCGGAACCGGGACAGGAGGCACAGATACGCAGTATTTT
CDR3: CASSGTGTGGTDTQYF

V: TRBV5-1
D: TRBD1
size: few
J: TRBJ2-7
DNA: TGCGCCAGCAGCTTGGCCGTGGACAGGGTACACGAGCAGTACTTC
CDR3: CASSLAVDRVHEQYF

V: TRBV6-1
D: .
size: .
J: TRBJ2-5
DNA: TGTGCCAGCAGTGTGACTAGTATAGGGGAGACCCAGTACTTC
CDR3: CASSVTSIGETQYF